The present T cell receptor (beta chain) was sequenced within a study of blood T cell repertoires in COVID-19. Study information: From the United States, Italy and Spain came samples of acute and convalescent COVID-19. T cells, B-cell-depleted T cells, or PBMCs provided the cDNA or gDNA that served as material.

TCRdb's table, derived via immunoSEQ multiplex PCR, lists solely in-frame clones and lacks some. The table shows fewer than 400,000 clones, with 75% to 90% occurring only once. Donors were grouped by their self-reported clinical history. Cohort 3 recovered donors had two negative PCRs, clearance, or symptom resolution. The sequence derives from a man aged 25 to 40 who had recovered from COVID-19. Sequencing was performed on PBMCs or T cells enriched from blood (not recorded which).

CDR3 loop: CASSSEGGTYNEQFF. The CDR3 coding sequence is TGTGCCAGCAGCTCCGAGGGGGGGACTTACAATGAGCAGTTCTTC. The chain recombines TRBV9 with TRBJ2-1; D might be TRBD2 (7 bases). CDR1 is SGDLS, CDR2 YYNGEE, per germline. V was clipped by 4 bases and J by 4 bases, with 15 bases between them. The CDR3 runs 15 residues. The full variable domain, its missing parts supplied by reference TRBV9 and TRBJ2-1, is DSGVTQTPKHLITATGQRVTLRCSPRSGDLSVYWYQQSLDQGLQFLIQYYNGEERAKGNILERFSAQQFPDLHSELNLSSLELGDSALYFCASSSEGGTYNEQFFGPGTRLTVL.